What follows describes a single TCR beta chain. Its antigen is undetermined. The data stem from a study of T cell responses to AZD1222 COVID-19 vaccine. Overall study results and limits: The study found Spike-specific TCR breadth and depth rose after two AZD1222 doses. Regions left unmutated in variants are reportedly the target of nearly half of spike-specific TCRs. Spike regions recognized by vaccine-associated CD4 TCRs spanned the protein, led by 160-218 and 743-854.

V shed 6 bases, J shed 5 bases, and the junction held 3 bases outside the gene matches. The length of the CDR3 is 13 residues. Germline CDR1 reads SGHTA; CDR2 reads FQGTGA. Profiling relied on immunoSEQ multiplex PCR, and the TCRdb table lists in-frame clones only, not all of them. This sample has 100,000 or so clones, with 70% to 90% found just once. Researchers grouped second doses given at about 4 or about 12 weeks into one pool. The V and J genes are TRBV7-3 and TRBJ2-2, with 7 bases fitting TRBD1. The material was peripheral blood, obtained 28 days after the second AZD1222 dose. The origin of this receptor is an adult who received the AZD1222 COVID-19 vaccine. The CDR3 DNA sequence: TGTGCCAGCAGTTCCAGGGGGACCGGGGAGCTGTTTTTT. Protein: CASSSRGTGELFF. Using reference TRBV7-3 and TRBJ2-2 for the parts outside the CDR3, the full variable domain is GAGVSQTPSNKVTEKGKYVELRCDPISGHTALYWYRQSLGQGPEFLIYFQGTGAADDSGLPNDRFFAVRPEGSVSTLKIQRTERGDSAVYLCASSSRGTGELFFGEGSRLTVL.